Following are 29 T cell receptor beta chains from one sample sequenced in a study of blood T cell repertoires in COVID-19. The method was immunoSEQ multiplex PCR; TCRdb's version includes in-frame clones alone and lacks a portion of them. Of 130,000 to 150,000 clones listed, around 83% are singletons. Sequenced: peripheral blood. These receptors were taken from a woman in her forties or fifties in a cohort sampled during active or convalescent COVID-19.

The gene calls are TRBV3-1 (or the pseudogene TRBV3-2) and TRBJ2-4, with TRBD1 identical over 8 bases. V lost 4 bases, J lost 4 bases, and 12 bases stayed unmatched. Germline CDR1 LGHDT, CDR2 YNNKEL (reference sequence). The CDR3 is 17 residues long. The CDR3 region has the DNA TGTGCCAGCAGCCCTCGGGACAGGAAAAATTCTAAAAACATTCAGTACTTC. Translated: CASSPRDRKNSKNIQYF.

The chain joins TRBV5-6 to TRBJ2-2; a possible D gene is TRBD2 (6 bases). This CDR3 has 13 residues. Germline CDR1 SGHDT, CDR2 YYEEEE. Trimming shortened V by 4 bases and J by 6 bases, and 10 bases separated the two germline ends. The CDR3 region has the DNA TGTGCCAGCAGCGAGGAGGGGCCCGGGGAGCTGTTTTTT. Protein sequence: CASSEEGPGELFF.

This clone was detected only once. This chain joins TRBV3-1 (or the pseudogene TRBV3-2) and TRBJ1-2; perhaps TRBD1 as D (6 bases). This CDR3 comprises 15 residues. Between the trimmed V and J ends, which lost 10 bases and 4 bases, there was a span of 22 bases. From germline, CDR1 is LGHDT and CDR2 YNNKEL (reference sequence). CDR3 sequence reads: CATRRGKGRGYGYTF. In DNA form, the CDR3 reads TGTGCCACCAGAAGGGGGAAGGGCCGCGGCTATGGCTACACCTTC.

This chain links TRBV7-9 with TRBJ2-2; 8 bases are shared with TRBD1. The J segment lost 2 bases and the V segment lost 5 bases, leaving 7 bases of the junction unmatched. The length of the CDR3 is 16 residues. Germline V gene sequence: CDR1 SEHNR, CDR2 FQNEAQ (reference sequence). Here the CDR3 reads CASSNRDRSNTGELFF. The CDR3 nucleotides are TGTGCCAGCAGCAACCGGGACAGGTCTAACACCGGGGAGCTGTTTTTT.

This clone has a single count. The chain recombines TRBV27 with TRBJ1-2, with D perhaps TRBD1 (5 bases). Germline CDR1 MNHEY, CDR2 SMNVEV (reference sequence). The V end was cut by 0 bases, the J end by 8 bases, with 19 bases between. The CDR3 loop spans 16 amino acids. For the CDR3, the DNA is TGTGCCAGCAGTTTATCGGGGGGAGGGGCAAGGTGGGGCTACACCTTC. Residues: CASSLSGGGARWGYTF.

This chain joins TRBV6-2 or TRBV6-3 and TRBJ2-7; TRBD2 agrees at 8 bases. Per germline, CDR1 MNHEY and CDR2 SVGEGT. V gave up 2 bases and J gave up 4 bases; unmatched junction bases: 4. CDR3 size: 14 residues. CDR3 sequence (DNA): TGTGCCAGCAGTTACGGCGGCGGGGGGTACGAGCAGTACTTC. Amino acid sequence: CASSYGGGGYEQYF.

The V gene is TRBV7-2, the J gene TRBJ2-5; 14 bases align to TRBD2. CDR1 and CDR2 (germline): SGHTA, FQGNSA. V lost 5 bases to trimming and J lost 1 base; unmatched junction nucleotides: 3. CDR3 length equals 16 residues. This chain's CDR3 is CASSLGLAGGQETQYF. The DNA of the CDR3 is TGTGCCAGCAGCCTCGGACTAGCGGGGGGCCAAGAGACCCAGTACTTC.

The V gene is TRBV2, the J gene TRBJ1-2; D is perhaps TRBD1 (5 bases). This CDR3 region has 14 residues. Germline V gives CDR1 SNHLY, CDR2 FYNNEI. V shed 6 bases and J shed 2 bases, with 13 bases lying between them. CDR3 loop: CASRKRAGNYGYTF. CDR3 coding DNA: TGTGCCAGCAGGAAGCGGGCAGGGAACTATGGCTACACCTTC.

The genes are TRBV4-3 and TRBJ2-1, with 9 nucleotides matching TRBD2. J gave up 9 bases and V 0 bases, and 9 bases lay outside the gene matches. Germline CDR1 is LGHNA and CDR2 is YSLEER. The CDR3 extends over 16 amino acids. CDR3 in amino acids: CASSQESGGGAFEQFF. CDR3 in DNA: TGCGCCAGCAGCCAAGAGTCGGGCGGGGGGGCCTTTGAGCAGTTCTTC.

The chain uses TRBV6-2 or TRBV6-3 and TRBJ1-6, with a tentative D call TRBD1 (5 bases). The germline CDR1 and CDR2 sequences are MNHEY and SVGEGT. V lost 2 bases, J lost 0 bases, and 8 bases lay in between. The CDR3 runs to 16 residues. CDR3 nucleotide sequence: TGTGCCAGCAGTTACGACAGCAGCTCCTATAATTCACCCCTCCACTTT. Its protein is CASSYDSSSYNSPLHF.

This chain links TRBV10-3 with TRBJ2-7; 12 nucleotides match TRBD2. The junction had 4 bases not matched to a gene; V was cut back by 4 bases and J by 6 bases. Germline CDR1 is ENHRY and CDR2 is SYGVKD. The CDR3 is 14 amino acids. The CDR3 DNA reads TGTGCCATCAGTGCCGGGACTAGCGGGTCCGAGCAGTACTTC. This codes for CAISAGTSGSEQYF.

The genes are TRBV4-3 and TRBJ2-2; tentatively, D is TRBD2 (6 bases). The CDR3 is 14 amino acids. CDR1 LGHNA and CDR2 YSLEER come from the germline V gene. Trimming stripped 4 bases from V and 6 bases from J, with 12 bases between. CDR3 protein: CASSRASGAGELFF. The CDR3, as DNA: TGCGCCAGCAGCCGGGCATCGGGGGCCGGGGAGCTGTTTTTT.

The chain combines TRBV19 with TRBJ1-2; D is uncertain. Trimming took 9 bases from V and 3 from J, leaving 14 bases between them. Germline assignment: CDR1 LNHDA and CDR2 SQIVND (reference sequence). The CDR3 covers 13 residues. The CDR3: CASLSNRDYGYTF. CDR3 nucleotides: TGTGCCAGCTTATCTAACCGGGACTATGGCTACACCTTC. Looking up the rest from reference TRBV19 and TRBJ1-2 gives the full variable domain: DGGITQSPKYLFRKEGQNVTLSCEQNLNHDAMYWYRQDPGQGLRLIYYSQIVNDFQKGDIAEGYSVSREKKESFPLTVTSAQKNPTAFYLCASLSNRDYGYTFGSGTRLTVV.

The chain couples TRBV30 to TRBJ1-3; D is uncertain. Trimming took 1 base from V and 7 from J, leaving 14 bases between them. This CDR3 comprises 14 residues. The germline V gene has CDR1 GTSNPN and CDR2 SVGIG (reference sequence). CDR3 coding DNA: TGTGCCTGGAGTGGTATGCGCAGCGGCAACACCATATATTTT. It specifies CAWSGMRSGNTIYF.

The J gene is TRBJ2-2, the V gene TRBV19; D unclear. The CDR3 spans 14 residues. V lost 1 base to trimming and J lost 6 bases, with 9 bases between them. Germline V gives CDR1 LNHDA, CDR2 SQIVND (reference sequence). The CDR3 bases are TGTGCCAGTAGTATAGTTTACGGGTCCGGGGAGCTGTTTTTT. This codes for CASSIVYGSGELFF.

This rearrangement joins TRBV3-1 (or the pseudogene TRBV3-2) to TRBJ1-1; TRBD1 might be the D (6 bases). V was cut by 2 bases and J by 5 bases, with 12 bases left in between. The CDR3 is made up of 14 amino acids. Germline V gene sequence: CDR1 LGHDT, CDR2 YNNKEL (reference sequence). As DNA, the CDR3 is TGTGCCAGCAGCCAAACAGGGCTGGGGACTGAAGCTTTCTTT. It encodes CASSQTGLGTEAFF.

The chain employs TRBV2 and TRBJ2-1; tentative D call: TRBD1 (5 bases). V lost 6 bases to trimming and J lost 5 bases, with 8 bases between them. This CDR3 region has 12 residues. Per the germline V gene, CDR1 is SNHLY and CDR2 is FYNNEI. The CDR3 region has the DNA TGTGCCAGCAGGGGGCACAACAATGAGCAGTTCTTC. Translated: CASRGHNNEQFF.

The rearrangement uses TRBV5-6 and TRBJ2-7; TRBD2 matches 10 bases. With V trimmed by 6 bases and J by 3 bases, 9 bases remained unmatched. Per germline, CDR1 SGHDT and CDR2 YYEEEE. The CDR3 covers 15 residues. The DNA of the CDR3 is TGTGCCAGCAACTGGGAGCGGGGGGGTTTCTACGAGCAGTACTTC. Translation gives CASNWERGGFYEQYF.

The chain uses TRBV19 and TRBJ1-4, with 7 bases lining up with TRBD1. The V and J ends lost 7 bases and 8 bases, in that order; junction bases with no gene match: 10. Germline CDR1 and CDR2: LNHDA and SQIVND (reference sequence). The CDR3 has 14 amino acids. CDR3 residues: CASNPGTVGEKLFF. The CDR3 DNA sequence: TGTGCCAGTAATCCAGGGACAGTTGGCGAAAAACTGTTTTTT.

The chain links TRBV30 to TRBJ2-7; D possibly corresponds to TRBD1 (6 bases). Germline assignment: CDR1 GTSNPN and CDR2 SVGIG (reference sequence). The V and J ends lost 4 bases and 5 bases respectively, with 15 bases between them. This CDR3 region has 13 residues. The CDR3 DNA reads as TGTGCCTGGACCACTAGGGGGTTCCACGAGCAGTACTTC. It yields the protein CAWTTRGFHEQYF.

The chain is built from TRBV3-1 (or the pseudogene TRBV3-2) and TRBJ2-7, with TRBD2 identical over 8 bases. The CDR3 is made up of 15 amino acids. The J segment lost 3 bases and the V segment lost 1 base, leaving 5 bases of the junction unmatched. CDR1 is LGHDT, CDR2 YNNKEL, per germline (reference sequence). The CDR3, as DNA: TGTGCCAGCAGCCAAGGGTTTAGCGGGGACTACGAGCAGTACTTC. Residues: CASSQGFSGDYEQYF.

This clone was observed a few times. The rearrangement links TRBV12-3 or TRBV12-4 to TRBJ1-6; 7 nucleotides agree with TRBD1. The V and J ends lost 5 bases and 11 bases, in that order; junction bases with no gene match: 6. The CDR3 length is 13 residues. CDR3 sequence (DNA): TGTGCCAGCAGTGGGACCGGGACAGCACCCCTCCACTTT. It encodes CASSGTGTAPLHF.

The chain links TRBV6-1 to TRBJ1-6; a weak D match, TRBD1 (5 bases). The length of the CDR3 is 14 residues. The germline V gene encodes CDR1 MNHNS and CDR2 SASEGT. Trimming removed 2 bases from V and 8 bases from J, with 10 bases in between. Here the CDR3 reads CASSETARDSPLHF. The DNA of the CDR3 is TGTGCCAGCAGTGAAACGGCCAGGGATTCACCCCTCCACTTT.

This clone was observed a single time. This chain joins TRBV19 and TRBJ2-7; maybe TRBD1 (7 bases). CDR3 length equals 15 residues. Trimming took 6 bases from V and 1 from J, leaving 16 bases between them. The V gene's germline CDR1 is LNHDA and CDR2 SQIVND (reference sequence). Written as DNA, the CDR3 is TGTGCCAGTAGGGGCGGGACAGCAGATTCCTACGAGCAGTACTTC. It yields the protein CASRGGTADSYEQYF.

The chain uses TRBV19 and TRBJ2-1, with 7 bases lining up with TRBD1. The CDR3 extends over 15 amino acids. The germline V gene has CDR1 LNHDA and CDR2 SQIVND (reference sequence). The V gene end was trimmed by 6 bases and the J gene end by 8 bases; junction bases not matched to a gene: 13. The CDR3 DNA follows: TGTGCCAGTAGGTATCTGGGTCAGGGGGACGATGAGCAGTTCTTC. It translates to CASRYLGQGDDEQFF.

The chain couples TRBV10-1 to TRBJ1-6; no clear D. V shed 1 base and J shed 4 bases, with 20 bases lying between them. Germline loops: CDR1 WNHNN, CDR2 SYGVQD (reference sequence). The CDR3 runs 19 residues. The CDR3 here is CASSEFGEEKKGYNSPLHF. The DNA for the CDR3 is TGCGCCAGCAGTGAGTTTGGGGAGGAGAAAAAGGGATATAATTCACCCCTCCACTTT.

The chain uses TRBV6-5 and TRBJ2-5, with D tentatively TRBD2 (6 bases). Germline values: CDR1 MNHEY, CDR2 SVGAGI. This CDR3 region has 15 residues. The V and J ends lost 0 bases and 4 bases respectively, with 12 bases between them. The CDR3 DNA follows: TGTGCCAGCAGTTACTCTTGGGGGGACCGAGAGACCCAGTACTTC. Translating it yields CASSYSWGDRETQYF.

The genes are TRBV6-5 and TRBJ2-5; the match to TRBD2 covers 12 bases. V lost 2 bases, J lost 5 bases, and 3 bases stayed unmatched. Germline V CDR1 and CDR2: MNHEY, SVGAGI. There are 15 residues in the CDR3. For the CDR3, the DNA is TGTGCCAGCAGTTACGCTAGCGGGGGGGCGGAGACCCAGTACTTC. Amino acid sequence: CASSYASGGAETQYF.

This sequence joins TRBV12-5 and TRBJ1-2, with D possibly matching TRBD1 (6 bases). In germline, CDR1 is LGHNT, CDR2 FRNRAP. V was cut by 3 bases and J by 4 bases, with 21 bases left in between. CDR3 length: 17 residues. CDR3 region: CASGFSGQTNSAYGYTF. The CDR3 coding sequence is TGTGCTAGTGGTTTTTCGGGACAAACCAACTCCGCCTATGGCTACACCTTC.